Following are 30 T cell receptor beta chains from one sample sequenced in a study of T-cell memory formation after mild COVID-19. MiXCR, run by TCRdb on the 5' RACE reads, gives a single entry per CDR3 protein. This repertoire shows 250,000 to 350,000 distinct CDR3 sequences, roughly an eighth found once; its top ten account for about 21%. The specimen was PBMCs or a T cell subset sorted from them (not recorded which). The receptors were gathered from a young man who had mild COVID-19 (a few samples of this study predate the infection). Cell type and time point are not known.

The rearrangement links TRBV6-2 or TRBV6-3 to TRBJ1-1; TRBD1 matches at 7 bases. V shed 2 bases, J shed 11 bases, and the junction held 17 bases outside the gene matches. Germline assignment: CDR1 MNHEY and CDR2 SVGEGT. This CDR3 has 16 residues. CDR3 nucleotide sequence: TGTGCCAGCAGTTACCCTCTCGGCAGGGGGGGCAGGAGGGCTTTCTTT. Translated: CASSYPLGRGGRRAFF.

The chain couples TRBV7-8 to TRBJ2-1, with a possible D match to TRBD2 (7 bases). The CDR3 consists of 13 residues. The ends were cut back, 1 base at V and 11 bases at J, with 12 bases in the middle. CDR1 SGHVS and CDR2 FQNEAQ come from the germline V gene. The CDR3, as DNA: TGTGCCAGCAGCTTAGGGGTCGGGGGGCAGCAGTTCTTC. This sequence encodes CASSLGVGGQQFF.

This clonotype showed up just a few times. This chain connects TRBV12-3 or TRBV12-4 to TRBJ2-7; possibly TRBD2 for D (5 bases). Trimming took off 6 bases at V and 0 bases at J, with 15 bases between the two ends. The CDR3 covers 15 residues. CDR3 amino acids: CASSISDWVSYEQYF. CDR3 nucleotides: TGTGCCAGCAGCATTAGCGATTGGGTCTCCTACGAGCAGTACTTC.

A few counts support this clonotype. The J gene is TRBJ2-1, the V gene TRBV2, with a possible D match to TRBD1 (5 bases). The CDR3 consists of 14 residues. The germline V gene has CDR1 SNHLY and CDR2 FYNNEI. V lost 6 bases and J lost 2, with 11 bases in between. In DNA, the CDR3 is TGTGCCAGCAGAGGGGATTTGGCCTACAATGAGCAGTTCTTC. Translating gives CASRGDLAYNEQFF.

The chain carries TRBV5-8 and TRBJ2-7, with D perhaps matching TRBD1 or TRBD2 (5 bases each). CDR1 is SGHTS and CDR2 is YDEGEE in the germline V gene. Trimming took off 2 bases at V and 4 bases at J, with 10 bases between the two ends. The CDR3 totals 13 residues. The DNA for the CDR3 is TGTGCCAGCAGCTTCGTGGGGGTATACGAGCAGTACTTC. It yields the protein CASSFVGVYEQYF. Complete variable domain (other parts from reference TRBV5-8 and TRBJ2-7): EAGVTQSPTHLIKTRGQQATLRCSPISGHTSVYWYQQALGLGLQFLLWYDEGEERNRGNFPPRFSGRQFPNYSSELNVNALELEDSALYLCASSFVGVYEQYFGPGTRLTVT.

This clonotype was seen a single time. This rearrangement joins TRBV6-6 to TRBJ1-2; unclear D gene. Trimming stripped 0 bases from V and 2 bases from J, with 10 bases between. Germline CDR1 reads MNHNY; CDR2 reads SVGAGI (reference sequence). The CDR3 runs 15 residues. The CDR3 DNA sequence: TGTGCCAGCAGTTACTCTACACACCAAAACTATGGCTACACCTTC. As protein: CASSYSTHQNYGYTF.

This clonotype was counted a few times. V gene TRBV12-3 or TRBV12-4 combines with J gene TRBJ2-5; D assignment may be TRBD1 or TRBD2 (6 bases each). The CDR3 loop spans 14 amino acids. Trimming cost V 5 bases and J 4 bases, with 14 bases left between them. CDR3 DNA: TGTGCCAGCAGTGGGTGGGGGGCTAGAGAGACCCAGTACTTC. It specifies CASSGWGARETQYF.

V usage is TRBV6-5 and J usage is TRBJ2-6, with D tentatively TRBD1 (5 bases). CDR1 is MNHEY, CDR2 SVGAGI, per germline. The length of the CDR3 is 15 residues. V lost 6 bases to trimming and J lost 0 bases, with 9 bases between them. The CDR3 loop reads CASSIDSSGANVLTF. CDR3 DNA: TGTGCCAGCAGCATAGACAGCTCTGGGGCCAACGTCCTGACTTTC.

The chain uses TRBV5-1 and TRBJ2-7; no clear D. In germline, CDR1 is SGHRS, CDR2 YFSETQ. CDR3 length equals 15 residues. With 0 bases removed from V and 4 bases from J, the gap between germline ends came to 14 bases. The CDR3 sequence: CASSLGHSLGYEQYF. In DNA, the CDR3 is TGCGCCAGCAGCTTGGGACACTCTTTGGGGTACGAGCAGTACTTC.

The CDR3 region has the DNA TGTGCCAGCAGCCAAGACCTTGCGCTTTTGGAGACCCAGTACTTC. This encodes CASSQDLALLETQYF. This chain joins TRBV4-2 and TRBJ2-5, with unresolved D. The CDR3 has 15 residues. V lost 0 bases and J 5 bases, leaving 13 bases between the germline ends. The germline V gene encodes CDR1 LGHNA and CDR2 YNFKEQ.

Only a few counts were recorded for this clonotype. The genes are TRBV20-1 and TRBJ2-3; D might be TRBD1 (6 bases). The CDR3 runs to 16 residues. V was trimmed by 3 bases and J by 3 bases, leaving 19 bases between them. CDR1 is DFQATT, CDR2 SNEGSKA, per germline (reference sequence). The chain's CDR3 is CSASMGAWVGTDTQYF. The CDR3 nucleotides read TGCAGTGCTAGCATGGGGGCGTGGGTCGGGACAGATACGCAGTATTTT.

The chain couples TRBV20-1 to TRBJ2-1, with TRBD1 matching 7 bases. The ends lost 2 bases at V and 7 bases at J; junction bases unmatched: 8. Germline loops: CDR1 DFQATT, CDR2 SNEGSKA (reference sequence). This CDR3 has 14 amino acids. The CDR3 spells CSARNQGVDNEQFF. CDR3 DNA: TGCAGTGCTAGAAACCAGGGGGTTGATAATGAGCAGTTCTTC.

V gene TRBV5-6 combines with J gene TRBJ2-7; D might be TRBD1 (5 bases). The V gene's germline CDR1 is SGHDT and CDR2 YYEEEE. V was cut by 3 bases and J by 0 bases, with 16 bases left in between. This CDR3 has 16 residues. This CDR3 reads CASSSPTRTYSYEQYF. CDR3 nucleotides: TGTGCCAGCAGCTCCCCGACTCGGACATACTCCTACGAGCAGTACTTC.

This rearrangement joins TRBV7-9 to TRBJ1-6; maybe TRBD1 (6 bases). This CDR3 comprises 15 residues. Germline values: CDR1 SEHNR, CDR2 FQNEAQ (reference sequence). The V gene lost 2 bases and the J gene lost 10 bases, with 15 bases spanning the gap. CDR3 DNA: TGTGCCAGCAGCTTACACCGGGGGGCGAGGTCACCCCTCCACTTT. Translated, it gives CASSLHRGARSPLHF.

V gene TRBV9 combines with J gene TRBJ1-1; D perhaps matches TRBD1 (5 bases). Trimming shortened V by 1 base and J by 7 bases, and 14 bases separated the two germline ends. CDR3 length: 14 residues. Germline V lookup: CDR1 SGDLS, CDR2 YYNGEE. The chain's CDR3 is CASSVRASGLEAFF. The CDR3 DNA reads TGTGCCAGCAGCGTAAGGGCGTCGGGACTTGAAGCTTTCTTT.

Here the CDR3 DNA reads TGTGCCAGCAGTCCAAGGAACGCGAACACCGGGGAGCTGTTTTTT. Translated: CASSPRNANTGELFF. This chain joins TRBV13 and TRBJ2-2, with unresolved D. CDR3 length equals 15 residues. CDR1 and CDR2 (germline): PRHDT, FYEKMQ (reference sequence). Trimming shortened V by 6 bases and J by 0 bases, and 11 bases separated the two germline ends.

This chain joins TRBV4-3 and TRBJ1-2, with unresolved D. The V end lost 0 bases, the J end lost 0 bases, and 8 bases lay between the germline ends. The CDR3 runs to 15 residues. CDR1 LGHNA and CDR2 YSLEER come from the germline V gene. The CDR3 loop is CASSQDIGANYGYTF. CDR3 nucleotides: TGCGCCAGCAGCCAAGATATTGGGGCTAACTATGGCTACACCTTC.

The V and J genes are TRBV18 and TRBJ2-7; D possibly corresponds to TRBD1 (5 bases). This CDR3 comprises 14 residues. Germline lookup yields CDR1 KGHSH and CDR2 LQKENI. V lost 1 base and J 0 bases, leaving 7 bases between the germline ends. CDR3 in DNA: TGTGCCAGCTCACCACGGCAGGGCTCCTACGAGCAGTACTTC. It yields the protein CASSPRQGSYEQYF.

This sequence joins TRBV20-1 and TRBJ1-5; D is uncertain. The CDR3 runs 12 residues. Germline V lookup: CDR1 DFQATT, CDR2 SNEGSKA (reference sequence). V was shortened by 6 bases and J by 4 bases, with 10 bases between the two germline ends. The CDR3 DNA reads TGCAGTGCGAGGACGGCTAATCAGCCCCAGCATTTT. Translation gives CSARTANQPQHF.

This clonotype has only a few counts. The CDR3 is CASSYSKGQGAGNEQFF. Here the CDR3 DNA reads TGTGCCAGCAGTTACTCGAAAGGACAGGGGGCGGGCAATGAGCAGTTCTTC. The rearrangement joins TRBV6-2 or TRBV6-3 to TRBJ2-1, with TRBD1 matching 11 bases. CDR3 size: 17 residues. Unmatched junction bases numbered 7, after V lost 0 bases and J lost 6 bases. Germline CDR1 and CDR2: MNHEY and SVGEGT.

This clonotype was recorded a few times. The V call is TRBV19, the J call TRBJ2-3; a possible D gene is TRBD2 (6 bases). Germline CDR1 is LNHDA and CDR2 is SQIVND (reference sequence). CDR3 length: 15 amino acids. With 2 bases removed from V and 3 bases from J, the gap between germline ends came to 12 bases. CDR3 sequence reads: CASSIISGETDTQYF. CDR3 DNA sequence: TGTGCCAGTAGTATAATATCGGGGGAAACAGATACGCAGTATTTT.

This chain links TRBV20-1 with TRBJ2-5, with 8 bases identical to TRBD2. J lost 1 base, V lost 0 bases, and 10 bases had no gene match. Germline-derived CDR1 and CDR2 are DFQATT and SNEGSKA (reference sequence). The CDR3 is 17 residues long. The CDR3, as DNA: TGCAGTGCTAGAGACTCGCGACGCGGGGGGATCCAAGAGACCCAGTACTTC. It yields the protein CSARDSRRGGIQETQYF.

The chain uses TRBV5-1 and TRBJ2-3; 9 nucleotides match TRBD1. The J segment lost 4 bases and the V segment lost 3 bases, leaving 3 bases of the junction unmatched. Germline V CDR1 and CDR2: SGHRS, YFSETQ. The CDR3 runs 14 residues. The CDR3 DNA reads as TGCGCCAGCAGCTCAGGACAGGGGTCAGATACGCAGTATTTT. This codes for CASSSGQGSDTQYF.

As DNA, the CDR3 is TGCGCCAGCAGCCAAGACCTCGGTGACTACGAGCAGTACGTC. This encodes CASSQDLGDYEQYV. The chain uses TRBV4-3 and TRBJ2-7; unclear D gene. From germline, CDR1 is LGHNA and CDR2 YSLEER. The CDR3 length is 14 residues. Trimming pared 0 bases from V and 3 bases from J, leaving 9 bases between.

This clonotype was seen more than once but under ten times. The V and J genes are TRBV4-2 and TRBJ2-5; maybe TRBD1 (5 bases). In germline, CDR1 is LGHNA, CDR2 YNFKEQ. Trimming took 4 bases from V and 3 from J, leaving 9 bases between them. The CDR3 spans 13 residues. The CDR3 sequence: CASSPQGEETQYF. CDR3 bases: TGTGCCAGCAGCCCACAAGGGGAAGAGACCCAGTACTTC.

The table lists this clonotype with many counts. CDR3 sequence reads: CASSQDSAVQYGYTF. DNA for the CDR3: TGCGCCAGCAGCCAAGATTCGGCAGTGCAATATGGCTACACCTTC. V and J are TRBV4-3 and TRBJ1-2; D is uncertain. This CDR3 has 15 amino acids. The V gene's germline CDR1 is LGHNA and CDR2 YSLEER. V lost 0 bases and J lost 5, with 13 bases in between.

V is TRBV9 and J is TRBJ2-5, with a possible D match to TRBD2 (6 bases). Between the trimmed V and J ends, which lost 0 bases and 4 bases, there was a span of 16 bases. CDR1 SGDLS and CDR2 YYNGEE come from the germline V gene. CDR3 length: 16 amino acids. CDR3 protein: CASSVGSGVVAETQYF. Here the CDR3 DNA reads TGTGCCAGCAGCGTAGGGTCGGGAGTGGTTGCAGAGACCCAGTACTTC.

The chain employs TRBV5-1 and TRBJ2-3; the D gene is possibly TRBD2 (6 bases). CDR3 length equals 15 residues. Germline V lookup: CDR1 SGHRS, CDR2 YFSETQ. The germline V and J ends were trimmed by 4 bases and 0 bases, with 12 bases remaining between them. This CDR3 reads CASSRGTGSTDTQYF. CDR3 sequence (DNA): TGCGCCAGCAGCCGCGGGACTGGAAGCACAGATACGCAGTATTTT.

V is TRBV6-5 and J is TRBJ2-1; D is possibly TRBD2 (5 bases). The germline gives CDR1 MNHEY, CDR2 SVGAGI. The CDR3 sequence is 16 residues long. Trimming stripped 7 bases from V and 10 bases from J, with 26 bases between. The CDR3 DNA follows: TGTGCCAGCACCCTGACTGGAGGACCAACATCCCAGGAGCAGTTCTTC. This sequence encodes CASTLTGGPTSQEQFF.

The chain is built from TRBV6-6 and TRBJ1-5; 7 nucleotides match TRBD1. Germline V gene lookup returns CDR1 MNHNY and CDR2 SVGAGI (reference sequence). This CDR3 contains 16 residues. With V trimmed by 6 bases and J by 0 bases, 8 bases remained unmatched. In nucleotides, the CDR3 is TGTGCCAGCAGCCTAAGACAGGGATCTAGCAATCAGCCCCAGCATTTT. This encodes CASSLRQGSSNQPQHF.